Following are 11 T cell receptor beta chains from one sample sequenced in a study of shared clonotypes between healthy human individuals. Produced via immunoSEQ multiplex PCR; TCRdb's table is partial and in-frame only. The data hold some 490,000 clones, with approximately 80% observed a single time. Specimen: PBMCs. The source of these receptors is a woman aged 40-49 years in good health. Some clones in this sample may be carry-over from other donors' samples.

To note about this clone: The identical CDR3 is also encoded by other nucleotide sequences in the sample. The chain has TRBV27 and TRBJ2-1, with unresolved D. The V gene's germline CDR1 is MNHEY and CDR2 SMNVEV (reference sequence). V lost 5 bases to trimming and J lost 0 bases, with 14 bases between them. The length of the CDR3 is 16 residues. CDR3 nucleotides: TGTGCCAGCAGTCCAAGCTCCCGACTCTCCTACAATGAGCAGTTCTTC. Translated, it gives CASSPSSRLSYNEQFF.

This chain connects TRBV27 to TRBJ1-2; tentative D call: TRBD1 (5 bases). The CDR3 loop spans 18 amino acids. V dropped 3 bases and J dropped 6 bases, with 26 bases sitting between them. From germline, CDR1 is MNHEY and CDR2 SMNVEV (reference sequence). The CDR3: CASSLGLGGRWGTNGYTF. The CDR3 nucleotides read TGTGCCAGCAGTTTGGGGTTGGGGGGGAGGTGGGGCACAAATGGCTACACCTTC.

This clone appeared many times. The V gene is TRBV9, the J gene TRBJ2-2; 7 bases fit TRBD1. The CDR3 runs 17 residues. The germline V gene has CDR1 SGDLS and CDR2 YYNGEE. Trimming took 1 base from V and 3 from J; bases not matched to a gene: 9. The CDR3 nucleotides are TGTGCCAGCAGCGTACGACAGGGTATTGCGGACACCGGGGAGCTGTTTTTT. It yields the protein CASSVRQGIADTGELFF.

The table lists this clone with a count of one. The chain couples TRBV9 to TRBJ2-7; D is perhaps TRBD1 (7 bases). Germline CDR1 SGDLS, CDR2 YYNGEE. The V gene lost 4 bases and the J gene lost 0 bases, with 17 bases spanning the gap. The CDR3 extends over 16 amino acids. The CDR3 sequence: CASSLRGDRASYEQYF. CDR3 bases: TGTGCCAGCAGCCTGAGGGGGGACAGAGCCTCCTACGAGCAGTACTTC.

This clone was counted between two and nine times. This rearrangement joins TRBV7-9 to TRBJ2-3, with D possibly being TRBD2 (5 bases). With 0 bases removed from V and 2 bases from J, the gap between germline ends came to 9 bases. The germline gives CDR1 SEHNR, CDR2 FQNEAQ (reference sequence). CDR3 length: 15 amino acids. The CDR3 bases are TGTGCCAGCAGCTTAGCGGGAGCGTCCACAGATACGCAGTATTTT. Protein product: CASSLAGASTDTQYF.

The CDR3 region has the DNA TGTGCCAGCAGCTTACGGATGGATAATTCACCCCTCCACTTT. Its translation is CASSLRMDNSPLHF. The V gene is TRBV7-6, the J gene TRBJ1-6; no firm D call. Per germline, CDR1 SGHVS and CDR2 FNYEAQ. V was clipped by 2 bases and J by 5 bases, with 7 bases between them. CDR3 size: 14 residues.

In regard to this clone: One end of the junction is discordant with germline, which a read error may explain. The chain employs TRBV5-4 and TRBJ2-1, with unresolved D. CDR1 and CDR2 from the germline V gene are SGHNT and YYREEE (reference sequence). CDR3 length: 12 residues. CDR3 in DNA: TGTGCCAGCAGATTGGACCTCAATGAGCAGTTCTTC. Its protein is CASRLDLNEQFF.

The chain uses TRBV7-3 and TRBJ2-1; 13 nucleotides agree with TRBD2. J was trimmed by 8 bases and V by 1 base; bases with no gene match: 5. The CDR3 contains 16 residues. CDR1 SGHTA and CDR2 FQGTGA come from the germline V gene. The CDR3 DNA follows: TGTGCCAGCAGCTTAATGGGGACTAGCGGGACCCATGAGCAGTTCTTC. Encoded protein: CASSLMGTSGTHEQFF.

The gene calls are TRBV4-1 and TRBJ2-1, with TRBD1 as a possible D gene (6 bases). V was trimmed by 4 bases and J by 8 bases, leaving 18 bases between them. The CDR3 sequence is 15 residues long. The germline gives CDR1 MGHRA, CDR2 YSYEKL. CDR3 bases: TGCGCCAGCAGCCTCCCACCACAGGGAACGGATGAGCAGTTCTTC. Its translation: CASSLPPQGTDEQFF.

This chain uses TRBV18 with TRBJ1-4; 7 bases fit TRBD1. J gave up 5 bases and V 0 bases, and 3 bases lay outside the gene matches. The CDR3 sequence is 15 residues long. Germline CDR1 KGHSH, CDR2 LQKENI. The CDR3, as DNA: TGTGCCAGCTCACCACCCTCAGGGGGGAATGAAAAACTGTTTTTT. Encoded protein: CASSPPSGGNEKLFF.

This clone was counted many times. This sample also contains other DNA sequences that code for the same CDR3. This sequence joins TRBV5-1 and TRBJ2-5, with 9 bases matching TRBD1. Germline V gene sequence: CDR1 SGHRS, CDR2 YFSETQ. The CDR3 is 14 residues long. J gave up 5 bases and V 2 bases, and 4 bases lay outside the gene matches. The CDR3 loop reads CASSLQGAGETQYF. The CDR3 nucleotides read TGCGCCAGCAGCTTACAGGGGGCAGGGGAGACCCAGTACTTC. Full variable domain (outside the CDR3, taken from reference TRBV5-1 and TRBJ2-5): KAGVTQTPRYLIKTRGQQVTLSCSPISGHRSVSWYQQTPGQGLQFLFEYFSETQRNKGNFPGRFSGRQFSNSRSEMNVSTLELGDSALYLCASSLQGAGETQYFGPGTRLLVL.